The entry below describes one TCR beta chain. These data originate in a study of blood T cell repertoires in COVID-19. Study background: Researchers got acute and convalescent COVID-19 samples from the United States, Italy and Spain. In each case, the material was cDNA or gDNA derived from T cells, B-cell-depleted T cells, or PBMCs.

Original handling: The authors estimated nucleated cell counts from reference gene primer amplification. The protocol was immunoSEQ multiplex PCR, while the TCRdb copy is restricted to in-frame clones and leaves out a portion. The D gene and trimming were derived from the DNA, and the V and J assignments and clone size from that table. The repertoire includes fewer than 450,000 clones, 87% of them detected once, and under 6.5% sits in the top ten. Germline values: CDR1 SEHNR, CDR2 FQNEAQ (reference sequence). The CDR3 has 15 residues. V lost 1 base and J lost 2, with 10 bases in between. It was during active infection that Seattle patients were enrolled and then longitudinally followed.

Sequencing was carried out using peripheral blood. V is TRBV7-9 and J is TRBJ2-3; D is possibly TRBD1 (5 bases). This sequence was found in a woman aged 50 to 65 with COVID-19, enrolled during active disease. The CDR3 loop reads CASSLDLGPTDTQYF. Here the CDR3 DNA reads TGTGCCAGCAGCTTAGATCTGGGGCCCACAGATACGCAGTATTTT.